This entry lists 22 T cell receptor beta chains sequenced from one sample in a study of cytomegalovirus exposure and HLA in healthy donors. PCR employed 60 Vbeta and 13 Jbeta primers. Libraries were prepared by immunoSEQ multiplex PCR; TCRdb keeps only in-frame clonotypes and omits some of them. The table includes about 110,000 clones, 55% to 65% detected once. Sequencing was done on a sample of PBMCs. Source of these receptors: a woman aged 30 to 39 in good health and CMV-seronegative.

This clone showed up just a few times. J is TRBJ2-5 and V is TRBV2; D unclear. The CDR3 spans 11 residues. V shed 6 bases and J shed 2 bases, with 4 bases lying between them. Germline CDR1 reads SNHLY; CDR2 reads FYNNEI. CDR3 sequence (DNA): TGTGCCAGCAGGCGGCAAGAGACCCAGTACTTC. Its protein is CASRRQETQYF.

V and J are TRBV5-1 and TRBJ1-1, with TRBD1 matching 8 bases. The ends lost 3 bases at V and 0 bases at J; junction bases unmatched: 16. This CDR3 is 19 amino acids long. The V gene's germline CDR1 is SGHRS and CDR2 YFSETQ. The CDR3 sequence: CASSSYPRGLGVMNTEAFF. CDR3 sequence (DNA): TGCGCCAGCAGCTCTTACCCCAGGGGGCTAGGGGTTATGAACACTGAAGCTTTCTTT.

This clone was seen a single time. V gene TRBV6-4 combines with J gene TRBJ1-6, with D perhaps matching TRBD1 (5 bases). This CDR3 has 14 amino acids. Germline V gives CDR1 MRHNA, CDR2 SNTAGT. Trimming took 6 bases from V and 10 from J, leaving 16 bases between them. This chain's CDR3 is CASSYSREVSPLHF. In DNA, the CDR3 is TGTGCCAGCAGCTACTCCAGGGAAGTCTCACCCCTCCACTTT.

This clone was seen only a few times. The genes are TRBV28 and TRBJ1-2; a possible D gene is TRBD1 (5 bases). The V end was cut by 3 bases, the J end by 4 bases, with 9 bases between. The CDR3 sequence is 13 residues long. Germline CDR1 and CDR2: MDHEN and SYDVKM. The CDR3 spells CASSFRGSYGYTF. CDR3 nucleotide sequence: TGTGCCAGCAGTTTCCGGGGGAGCTATGGCTACACCTTC.

The CDR3 DNA sequence: TGCACCAGCAGCCTGACAGCCTCATCTACTAACGATTATGGCTACACCTTC. It yields the protein CTSSLTASSTNDYGYTF. The chain carries TRBV1 and TRBJ1-2; the table's D call TRBD1 went unverified against the DNA. TRBV1 is recorded as a pseudogene. CDR3 length: 17 residues.

The chain carries TRBV28 and TRBJ2-7; no clear D gene. The V and J ends lost 6 bases and 4 bases respectively, with 10 bases between them. Germline CDR1 reads MDHEN; CDR2 reads SYDVKM. This CDR3 is built from 12 residues. The CDR3 here is CASRTSIYEQYF. In nucleotides, the CDR3 is TGTGCCAGCAGAACGAGTATTTACGAGCAGTACTTC.

The chain recombines TRBV25-1 with TRBJ2-2; tentatively, D is TRBD1 (6 bases). The CDR3 runs 14 residues. Germline V gene sequence: CDR1 MGHDK, CDR2 SYGVNS. Deletions cut 3 bases from V and 8 bases from J, with 13 bases between. The DNA of the CDR3 is TGTGCCAGCAGTGATCAGGGGAAAGGTGGGGAGCTGTTTTTT. This codes for CASSDQGKGGELFF.

There are a few counts of this clone. J is TRBJ2-3 and V is TRBV5-1; D possibly corresponds to TRBD2 (5 bases). The CDR3 length is 15 residues. Germline V gene data show CDR1 as SGHRS and CDR2 as YFSETQ. The V end lost 4 bases, the J end lost 6 bases, and 18 bases lay between the germline ends. As DNA, the CDR3 is TGCGCCAGCAGCCCATCAGGCGCGAGGGTGGATACGCAGTATTTT. Protein product: CASSPSGARVDTQYF.

The genes are TRBV28 and TRBJ2-3; 8 bases line up with TRBD2. Germline CDR1 and CDR2: MDHEN and SYDVKM. Trimming removed 5 bases from V and 4 bases from J; junction bases left unmatched: 5. The CDR3 consists of 14 residues. CDR3 sequence reads: CASSGGLGPDTQYF. Here the CDR3 DNA reads TGTGCCAGCAGTGGGGGACTAGGTCCAGATACGCAGTATTTT.

This sequence joins TRBV5-1 and TRBJ2-1; 9 nucleotides match TRBD2. The CDR3 contains 15 residues. With 3 bases clipped from V and 5 bases from J, the junction kept 6 bases outside the gene matches. Germline V gives CDR1 SGHRS, CDR2 YFSETQ. CDR3 loop: CASSSSSGVNNEQFF. The CDR3 nucleotides are TGCGCCAGCAGCTCTTCTAGCGGGGTAAACAATGAGCAGTTCTTC.

As concerns this clone: Germline and junction disagree at one end, which may indicate a read error. The V and J genes are TRBV28 and TRBJ1-2; D not resolved. The CDR3 has 12 amino acids. Germline assignment: CDR1 MDHEN and CDR2 SYDVKM. As DNA, the CDR3 is TGTGCCAGCAGTTTTGAAGGTTTGGGCAGTCTCTTC. It is translated as CASSFEGLGSLF.

The genes are TRBV28 and TRBJ1-2, with D possibly being TRBD1 (6 bases). CDR1 and CDR2 from the germline V gene are MDHEN and SYDVKM. V gave up 4 bases and J gave up 2 bases, with 20 bases separating them. This CDR3 comprises 17 residues. Written as DNA, the CDR3 is TGTGCCAGCAGTTCCGCCGCCTCTGGGGGCTTCAACTATGGCTACACCTTC. Its translation: CASSSAASGGFNYGYTF.

The chain is built from TRBV19 and TRBJ2-2, with D possibly TRBD2 on 6 matching bases. Trimming took 6 bases from V and 8 from J, leaving 19 bases between them. From germline, CDR1 is LNHDA and CDR2 SQIVND (reference sequence). The CDR3 runs 15 residues. The DNA of the CDR3 is TGTGCCAGTAGCGGACTACCGTATTCGTTGGGGGAGCTGTTTTTT. Amino acids: CASSGLPYSLGELFF. The complete variable domain, with remaining parts taken from reference TRBV19 and TRBJ2-2, reads DGGITQSPKYLFRKEGQNVTLSCEQNLNHDAMYWYRQDPGQGLRLIYYSQIVNDFQKGDIAEGYSVSREKKESFPLTVTSAQKNPTAFYLCASSGLPYSLGELFFGEGSRLTVL.

This clone showed up just a few times. This chain joins TRBV4-3 and TRBJ2-7; 11 bases are a match to TRBD2. With V trimmed by 1 base and J by 4 bases, 3 bases remained unmatched. Germline lookup yields CDR1 LGHNA and CDR2 YSLEER. The CDR3 contains 15 residues. The CDR3 region has the DNA TGCGCCAGCAGCCAAGTTCCTAGCGGGAGGTACGAGCAGTACTTC. It yields the protein CASSQVPSGRYEQYF.

This clone was detected a few times. The chain is built from TRBV27 and TRBJ2-7; D not resolved. The V gene lost 0 bases and the J gene lost 7 bases, with 7 bases spanning the gap. The CDR3 consists of 12 residues. The V gene's germline CDR1 is MNHEY and CDR2 SMNVEV (reference sequence). The CDR3 sequence is CASSLSAREQYF. DNA of the CDR3: TGTGCCAGCAGTTTATCAGCGAGGGAGCAGTACTTC.

The chain employs TRBV7-6 and TRBJ2-2; 7 bases align to TRBD2. Germline assignment: CDR1 SGHVS and CDR2 FNYEAQ. J was trimmed by 4 bases and V by 4 bases; bases with no gene match: 3. CDR3 length equals 14 residues. CDR3 residues: CASSWEGITGELFF. CDR3 DNA: TGTGCCAGCAGCTGGGAGGGCATCACCGGGGAGCTGTTTTTT.

The chain couples TRBV19 to TRBJ2-3; the D gene is possibly TRBD2 (5 bases). The germline V and J ends were trimmed by 3 bases and 0 bases, with 10 bases remaining between them. The CDR3 extends over 15 amino acids. CDR1 and CDR2 (germline): LNHDA, SQIVND (reference sequence). CDR3 nucleotides: TGTGCCAGTAGTATGAACGGGATGAGCACAGATACGCAGTATTTT. It is translated as CASSMNGMSTDTQYF.

This chain joins TRBV6-1 and TRBJ2-7, with 13 bases that match TRBD2. Germline trimming cut 5 bases from V and 7 bases from J; bases unmatched to any gene: 5. The CDR3 runs to 14 residues. Germline-derived CDR1 and CDR2 are MNHNS and SASEGT. CDR3 sequence reads: CASSTRLAGGEQYF. The CDR3 nucleotides are TGTGCCAGCAGTACTCGACTAGCGGGAGGTGAGCAGTACTTC.

V and J are TRBV10-1 and TRBJ2-7; tentative D call: TRBD2 (6 bases). The CDR3 is 13 amino acids. Trimming shortened V by 2 bases and J by 1 base, and 6 bases separated the two germline ends. Germline lookup yields CDR1 WNHNN and CDR2 SYGVQD (reference sequence). The CDR3 nucleotides read TGCGCCAGCAGTGAGGGAGGGTCCTACGAGCAGTACTTC. Translation gives CASSEGGSYEQYF.

The chain links TRBV5-1 to TRBJ2-7, with D perhaps TRBD1 (5 bases). The germline V gene has CDR1 SGHRS and CDR2 YFSETQ. This CDR3 comprises 13 residues. Trimming pared 3 bases from V and 3 bases from J, leaving 10 bases between. CDR3 protein: CASSYFTGYEQYF. The CDR3 DNA reads TGCGCCAGCAGCTATTTTACAGGCTACGAGCAGTACTTC.

The chain joins TRBV7-2 to TRBJ2-1, with 8 nucleotides matching TRBD2. The CDR3 length is 15 residues. Per the germline V gene, CDR1 is SGHTA and CDR2 is FQGNSA. Trimming took 4 bases from V and 5 from J; bases not matched to a gene: 7. DNA of the CDR3: TGTGCCAGCAGCTGGCAGCGGGAGCTGAACAATGAGCAGTTCTTC. This encodes CASSWQRELNNEQFF.

The chain recombines TRBV5-5 with TRBJ1-2, with 7 bases that match TRBD1. The CDR3 loop spans 13 amino acids. The J segment lost 5 bases and the V segment lost 4 bases, leaving 5 bases of the junction unmatched. CDR1 and CDR2 from the germline V gene are SGHKS and YYEKEE (reference sequence). CDR3 residues: CASSPGTAYGYTF. As DNA, the CDR3 is TGTGCCAGCAGCCCCGGGACAGCTTATGGCTACACCTTC.